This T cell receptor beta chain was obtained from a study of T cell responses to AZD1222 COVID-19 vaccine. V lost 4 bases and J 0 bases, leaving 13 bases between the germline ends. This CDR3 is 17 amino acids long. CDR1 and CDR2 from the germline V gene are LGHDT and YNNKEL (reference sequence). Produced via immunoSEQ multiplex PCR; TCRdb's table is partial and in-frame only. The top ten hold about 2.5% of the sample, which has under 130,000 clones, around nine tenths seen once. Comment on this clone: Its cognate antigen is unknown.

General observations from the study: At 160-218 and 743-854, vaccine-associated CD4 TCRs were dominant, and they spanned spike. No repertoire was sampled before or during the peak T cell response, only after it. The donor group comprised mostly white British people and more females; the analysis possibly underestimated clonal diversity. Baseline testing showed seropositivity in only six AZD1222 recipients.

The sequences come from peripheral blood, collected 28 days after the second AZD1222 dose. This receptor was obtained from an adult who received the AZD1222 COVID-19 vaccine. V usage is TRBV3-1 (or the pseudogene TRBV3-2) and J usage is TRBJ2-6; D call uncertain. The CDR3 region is CASSPRTRPSGANVLTF. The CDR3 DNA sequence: TGTGCCAGCAGCCCGAGGACCCGCCCCTCTGGGGCCAACGTCCTGACTTTC.